This entry lists 22 T cell receptor beta chains sequenced from one sample in a study of T cell repertoires in cytomegalovirus infection. These receptors have no known antigen. TCRdb called the reads again in MiXCR, with one record for every CDR3 protein. Of 700,000 to 850,000 distinct CDR3 sequences listed, around a third are singletons. The starting material was cultured CD8+ T cells from PBMCs, obtained from culture after CMV antigen stimulation. These receptors were taken from a human donor in good health (CMV status not recorded). Some clones in this sample may be carry-over from other donors' samples.

This chain connects TRBV6-5 to TRBJ1-2, with TRBD1 as a possible D gene (5 bases). The CDR3 totals 14 residues. V dropped 2 bases and J dropped 2 bases, with 9 bases sitting between them. In germline, CDR1 is MNHEY, CDR2 SVGAGI. This chain's CDR3 is CASSYGAENYGYTF. The CDR3 nucleotides are TGTGCCAGCAGTTACGGGGCGGAAAACTATGGCTACACCTTC.

The rearrangement joins TRBV7-9 to TRBJ2-1; D is possibly TRBD1 (6 bases). CDR1 SEHNR and CDR2 FQNEAQ come from the germline V gene (reference sequence). V was shortened by 3 bases and J by 6 bases, with 18 bases between the two germline ends. The CDR3 has 16 residues. The CDR3 reads CASSLGHRVWGNEQFF. CDR3 bases: TGTGCCAGCAGCTTGGGGCACAGGGTATGGGGCAATGAGCAGTTCTTC.

This clonotype was seen a few times. The chain couples TRBV27 to TRBJ1-5, with a tentative D call TRBD1 (6 bases). The germline V and J ends were trimmed by 8 bases and 0 bases, with 11 bases remaining between them. This CDR3 has 14 amino acids. Germline V gene data show CDR1 as MNHEY and CDR2 as SMNVEV (reference sequence). This CDR3 reads CASLGQLSNQPQHF. The CDR3 DNA reads as TGTGCCAGCCTCGGACAGCTTAGCAATCAGCCCCAGCATTTT.

The chain links TRBV6-6 to TRBJ1-1, with a weak D call TRBD1 (6 bases). This CDR3 spans 15 amino acids. Trimming took 8 bases from V and 6 from J, leaving 22 bases between them. Germline assignment: CDR1 MNHNY and CDR2 SVGAGI (reference sequence). For the CDR3, the DNA is TGTGCCAGCCGGCCGGGGGGGGCGACCGGTCCTGAAGCTTTCTTT. Translated, it gives CASRPGGATGPEAFF.

The DNA of the CDR3 is TGTGCCAGCAGCTCGTCCTGGGACACCCAGTACAATGAGCAGTTCTTC. Its protein product is CASSSSWDTQYNEQFF. The chain couples TRBV7-6 to TRBJ2-1, with a tentative D call TRBD1 (6 bases). CDR3 length: 16 residues. Per germline, CDR1 SGHVS and CDR2 FNYEAQ. Trimming took 4 bases from V and 4 from J, leaving 17 bases between them.

As to this clonotype: A read error may produce the germline difference seen at one junction end. V and J are TRBV2 and TRBJ2-2; D is perhaps TRBD2 (6 bases). Germline lookup yields CDR1 SNHLY and CDR2 FYNNEI. The CDR3 length is 17 residues. The CDR3 loop is CANSDLRDSPDTGELFF. CDR3 bases: TGTGCCAACAGTGATTTACGGGACTCCCCCGACACCGGGGAGCTGTTTTTT.

V and J are TRBV11-2 and TRBJ2-1; D gene ambiguous. Germline CDR1 SGHAT, CDR2 FQNNGV. The CDR3 length is 13 residues. V dropped 2 bases and J dropped 4 bases, with 6 bases sitting between them. CDR3 sequence reads: CASSLMKYNEQFF. CDR3 DNA: TGTGCCAGCAGCTTAATGAAATACAATGAGCAGTTCTTC.

CDR3 residues: CATASGANGYTF. The CDR3 DNA reads TGTGCCACCGCTTCGGGGGCTAACGGCTACACCTTC. V and J are TRBV24-1 and TRBJ1-2, with D perhaps TRBD1 (6 bases). V was cut by 9 bases and J by 8 bases, with 15 bases left in between. The length of the CDR3 is 12 residues. CDR1 KGHDR and CDR2 SFDVKD come from the germline V gene.

This clonotype was detected a few times. The J gene is TRBJ1-1, the V gene TRBV11-2, with TRBD1 as a possible D gene (5 bases). With 4 bases removed from V and 3 bases from J, the gap between germline ends came to 12 bases. CDR1 and CDR2 from the germline V gene are SGHAT and FQNNGV. This CDR3 has 14 residues. The CDR3 coding sequence is TGTGCCAGCAGCTCTGCAGGGATCCACACTGAAGCTTTCTTT. It yields the protein CASSSAGIHTEAFF.

The rearrangement uses TRBV7-2 and TRBJ2-7, with D tentatively TRBD1 (5 bases). The CDR3 covers 13 residues. Trimming shortened V by 0 bases and J by 5 bases, and 8 bases separated the two germline ends. CDR1 and CDR2 from the germline V gene are SGHTA and FQGNSA. In nucleotides, the CDR3 is TGTGCCAGCAGCTTAGCAGGGGTCCACGAGCAGTACTTC. Translated, it gives CASSLAGVHEQYF.

The V and J genes are TRBV25-1 and TRBJ1-4; D uncertain. Trimming took off 8 bases at V and 0 bases at J, with 16 bases between the two ends. The CDR3 loop spans 16 amino acids. CDR1 and CDR2 from the germline V gene are MGHDK and SYGVNS. CDR3 amino acids: CASGGSNAATNEKLFF. CDR3 bases: TGTGCCAGCGGTGGGTCTAACGCAGCAACTAATGAAAAACTGTTTTTT.

The chain uses TRBV19 and TRBJ1-1; D ambiguous. Trimming left V 1 base short and J 6 bases short, with 9 bases between. The CDR3 totals 13 residues. Germline V gives CDR1 LNHDA, CDR2 SQIVND (reference sequence). CDR3 in DNA: TGTGCCAGTAGTATAGCAGCCAGCTCTGAAGCTTTCTTT. Residues: CASSIAASSEAFF.

This clonotype was found a few times. The chain uses TRBV7-2 and TRBJ1-6, with D uncertain. This CDR3 has 17 amino acids. Trimming pared 1 base from V and 0 bases from J, leaving 10 bases between. Germline V CDR1 and CDR2: SGHTA, FQGNSA. The CDR3 spells CASSLDEISSYNSPLHF. The CDR3 DNA is TGTGCCAGCAGCTTAGATGAGATTAGCTCCTATAATTCACCCCTCCACTTT.

This clonotype was observed at least ten times. The J gene is TRBJ2-2, the V gene TRBV6-2 or TRBV6-3; either TRBD1 or TRBD2 may supply D (5 bases each). The CDR3 consists of 19 residues. Germline CDR1 and CDR2: MNHEY and SVGEGT. Between the trimmed V and J ends, which lost 4 bases and 3 bases, there was a span of 24 bases. CDR3 protein: CASSLVVRVGTRHTGELFF. CDR3 in DNA: TGTGCCAGCAGTTTGGTAGTCAGGGTAGGGACCCGACACACCGGGGAGCTGTTTTTT.

The V gene is TRBV19, the J gene TRBJ2-3; D remains ambiguous. This CDR3 comprises 15 residues. V was cut by 1 base and J by 2 bases, with 10 bases left in between. The V gene's germline CDR1 is LNHDA and CDR2 SQIVND (reference sequence). The CDR3 loop is CASSIGGDFTDTQYF. The CDR3 bases are TGTGCCAGTAGTATAGGAGGAGATTTCACAGATACGCAGTATTTT.

This clonotype has a handful of counts. This sequence joins TRBV6-1 and TRBJ2-2, with unresolved D. V lost 7 bases and J lost 4, with 10 bases in between. Germline V lookup: CDR1 MNHNS, CDR2 SASEGT. The CDR3 runs 13 residues. Here the CDR3 DNA reads TGTGCCAGCACCCGCCGAGGCACCGGGGAGCTGTTTTTT. Its protein is CASTRRGTGELFF.

V and J are TRBV4-1 and TRBJ2-1; D is perhaps TRBD1 (6 bases). The V gene lost 4 bases and the J gene lost 5 bases, with 15 bases spanning the gap. Germline loops: CDR1 MGHRA, CDR2 YSYEKL. This CDR3 contains 15 residues. The CDR3 bases are TGCGCCAGCAGCCCCACGAGGACAGCAAACAATGAGCAGTTCTTC. This sequence encodes CASSPTRTANNEQFF.

The rearrangement uses TRBV12-3 or TRBV12-4 and TRBJ2-1; D is tentatively TRBD1 or TRBD2 (6 bases each). CDR3 length: 12 amino acids. V dropped 10 bases and J dropped 7 bases, with 14 bases sitting between them. The DNA for the CDR3 is TGTGCCAACACAACAGGGAGGAATGAGCAGTTCTTC. Its translation: CANTTGRNEQFF.

The sample holds many counts of this clonotype. This sequence joins TRBV7-2 and TRBJ1-2; D not resolved. This CDR3 contains 16 residues. In germline, CDR1 is SGHTA, CDR2 FQGNSA. Trimming took 2 bases from V and 7 from J, leaving 20 bases between them. The CDR3: CASSLSRIWAWGGYTF. DNA for the CDR3: TGTGCCAGCAGCTTAAGTCGGATTTGGGCCTGGGGTGGCTACACCTTC.

This clonotype was seen a few times. The chain is built from TRBV12-5 and TRBJ1-1; no definite D call. Germline CDR1 is LGHNT and CDR2 is FRNRAP. The CDR3 spans 14 residues. V was cut by 2 bases and J by 4 bases, with 11 bases left in between. CDR3 sequence (DNA): TGTGCTAGTGGTTTGACGAGGGTGGGCACTGAAGCTTTCTTT. Translation: CASGLTRVGTEAFF.

V and J are TRBV7-6 and TRBJ2-2, with TRBD2 matching 9 bases. The CDR3 has 15 amino acids. V dropped 1 base and J dropped 9; count of bases not matched to a gene: 6. From germline, CDR1 is SGHVS and CDR2 FNYEAQ. The CDR3 bases are TGTGCCAGCAGCTTAGAAGCGGGAGGTTCCTGGGAGCTGTTTTTT. Translated, it gives CASSLEAGGSWELFF.

Concerning this clonotype: This may stem from a read error, because a much larger clone lies one nucleotide away. In DNA, the CDR3 is TGTGCCAGCAGTTTCGATCCCGGGGGCACAGGAGAGACCCAGTACTTC. It yields the protein CASSFDPGGTGETQYF. The V call is TRBV12-3 or TRBV12-4, the J call TRBJ2-5; perhaps D is TRBD1 or TRBD2 (6 bases each). The ends were cut back, 3 bases at V and 4 bases at J, with 18 bases in the middle. This CDR3 has 16 amino acids.